Shown below are 25 T cell receptor beta chains from a single sample sequenced in a study of blood T cells in healthy people across ages. Primers used in a second PCR of roughly 6 to 11 cycles were a sample-barcoded 5' primer and a J-beta primer mix. Via MiXCR, TCRdb re-called the 5' RACE reads, giving one row per CDR3 protein. This table has fewer than 750,000 distinct CDR3 sequences, around half appearing once. Material: blood. Every receptor here comes from an older man in good health.

J is TRBJ1-4 and V is TRBV30; D gene unclear. Germline V gene sequence: CDR1 GTSNPN, CDR2 SVGIG (reference sequence). The CDR3 consists of 11 residues. Trimming pared 5 bases from V and 5 bases from J, leaving 6 bases between. The CDR3 sequence is CAWERNEKLFF. As DNA, the CDR3 is TGTGCCTGGGAACGGAATGAAAAACTGTTTTTT.

This clonotype was counted only a few times. DNA for the CDR3: TGCAGCGGGGGCGGCCCCACAGATACGCAGTATTTT. Its translation: CSGGGPTDTQYF. The chain has TRBV29-1 and TRBJ2-3; tentatively, D is TRBD1 (5 bases). Trimming cost V 7 bases and J 2 bases, with 10 bases left between them. Germline CDR1 is SQVTM and CDR2 is ANQGSEA. The CDR3 is 12 amino acids.

The chain recombines TRBV6-6 with TRBJ2-5; 9 positions match TRBD1. The germline gives CDR1 MNHNY, CDR2 SVGAGI (reference sequence). The CDR3 contains 15 residues. Trimming at V came to 8 bases and at J to 5 bases, leaving 12 bases not matched to a gene. The DNA of the CDR3 is TGTGCCAGCTATCCCGGGACAGGGATTCCGGAGACCCAGTACTTC. It codes for CASYPGTGIPETQYF.

This rearrangement joins TRBV4-1 to TRBJ1-2; D is perhaps TRBD1 (6 bases). The CDR3 runs to 17 residues. V was clipped by 0 bases and J by 7 bases, with 21 bases between them. CDR1 is MGHRA and CDR2 is YSYEKL in the germline V gene. Here the CDR3 DNA reads TGCGCCAGCAGCCAAGACCGGGACATCCGGGGGTTATCTGGCTACACCTTC. This gives the protein CASSQDRDIRGLSGYTF.

J is TRBJ2-5 and V is TRBV20-1, with D possibly called TRBD1 or TRBD2 (5 bases each). Germline lookup yields CDR1 DFQATT and CDR2 SNEGSKA (reference sequence). CDR3 length: 14 residues. V dropped 5 bases and J dropped 7 bases, with 20 bases sitting between them. CDR3 coding DNA: TGCAGTGCTGATCCAGCTAGAGGGGTAGGGACCCAGTACTTC. Its translation is CSADPARGVGTQYF.

Points on this clonotype: One end of the junction is discordant with germline, which a read error may explain. The chain is built from TRBV24-1 and TRBJ1-1, with D possibly TRBD1 on 5 matching bases. The CDR3 runs to 13 residues. Looked up from germline, CDR1 is KGHDR and CDR2 is SFDVKD. The CDR3, as DNA: TGTGCCACCAGTGACTACGGGACTACTGGAGCTTTCTTT. Its protein product is CATSDYGTTGAFF.

The chain recombines TRBV9 with TRBJ2-1; D possibly corresponds to TRBD2 (5 bases). Trimming pared 0 bases from V and 10 bases from J, leaving 8 bases between. CDR3 length: 12 amino acids. The germline CDR1 and CDR2 sequences are SGDLS and YYNGEE. The CDR3 nucleotides read TGTGCCAGCAGCGTAGGGGGAGAGGAGCAGTTCTTC. Translating it yields CASSVGGEEQFF.

This clonotype was counted only a few times. The rearrangement joins TRBV12-3 or TRBV12-4 to TRBJ1-2; D is perhaps TRBD1 (5 bases). CDR3 size: 15 residues. Trimming removed 1 base from V and 4 bases from J, with 13 bases in between. CDR3 in DNA: TGTGCCAGCAGTTTAGGTGTGCCAGGGTCCTATGGCTACACCTTC. Encoded protein: CASSLGVPGSYGYTF.

This clonotype was recorded many times. The rearrangement links TRBV28 to TRBJ1-5; D gene unclear. The V end lost 2 bases, the J end lost 2 bases, and 7 bases lay between the germline ends. The length of the CDR3 is 14 residues. Germline V gene sequence: CDR1 MDHEN, CDR2 SYDVKM. CDR3 loop: CASSLPGRNQPQHF. DNA for the CDR3: TGTGCCAGCAGTTTACCGGGCCGCAATCAGCCCCAGCATTTT.

J is TRBJ2-5 and V is TRBV7-9, with TRBD2 matching 13 bases. The CDR3 has 17 amino acids. CDR1 is SEHNR and CDR2 is FQNEAQ in the germline V gene (reference sequence). J lost 1 base, V lost 5 bases, and 7 bases had no gene match. CDR3 coding DNA: TGTGCCAGCAGCGGGGGACTAGCGGGATCACTCCAAGAGACCCAGTACTTC. This translates into CASSGGLAGSLQETQYF.

The chain links TRBV12-3 or TRBV12-4 to TRBJ2-4; TRBD1 matches at 9 bases. The CDR3 has 13 amino acids. Trimming at V came to 4 bases and at J to 7 bases, leaving 2 bases not matched to a gene. CDR3 in amino acids: CASSSGTGNIQYF. For the CDR3, the DNA is TGTGCCAGCAGTTCCGGGACAGGGAACATTCAGTACTTC.

The chain combines TRBV20-1 with TRBJ1-5; 8 bases align to TRBD1. The CDR3 is 13 amino acids. Germline CDR1 is DFQATT and CDR2 is SNEGSKA (reference sequence). V lost 6 bases and J lost 9; bases outside the gene matches: 10. The CDR3 sequence is CSAVDRALGPQHF. CDR3 sequence (DNA): TGCAGTGCGGTGGACAGGGCCCTGGGGCCCCAGCATTTT.

This CDR3 reads CSASQGAEDSPLHF. The CDR3 DNA is TGCAGTGCTAGTCAGGGGGCCGAAGATTCACCCCTCCACTTT. The chain has TRBV20-1 and TRBJ1-6, with 8 bases identical to TRBD1. Germline CDR1 and CDR2: DFQATT and SNEGSKA (reference sequence). The CDR3 has 14 residues. V lost 3 bases and J lost 8; bases outside the gene matches: 6.

The rearrangement links TRBV6-6 to TRBJ2-1, with D perhaps TRBD2 (6 bases). Germline-derived CDR1 and CDR2 are MNHNY and SVGAGI (reference sequence). The CDR3 consists of 15 residues. V lost 10 bases, J lost 5 bases, and 21 bases lay in between. The CDR3 protein is CATGTSRRVNNEQFF. DNA of the CDR3: TGTGCCACCGGGACGAGCAGGAGGGTGAACAATGAGCAGTTCTTC.

V gene TRBV20-1 combines with J gene TRBJ2-1; 10 positions agree with TRBD2. The CDR3 covers 15 residues. CDR1 is DFQATT, CDR2 SNEGSKA, per germline (reference sequence). V lost 4 bases, J lost 9 bases, and 12 bases stayed unmatched. This CDR3 reads CSAIFPRLAGGEQFF. The CDR3 DNA sequence: TGCAGTGCTATTTTCCCGCGACTAGCGGGCGGTGAGCAGTTCTTC.

This clonotype was seen only once. The chain uses TRBV29-1 and TRBJ2-1, with D maybe TRBD1 (6 bases). CDR1 and CDR2 (germline): SQVTM, ANQGSEA. The V gene lost 7 bases and the J gene lost 6 bases, with 19 bases spanning the gap. The length of the CDR3 is 14 residues. CDR3 sequence (DNA): TGCAGCGGACAGCTTCCCGGGACAATCAATGAGCAGTTCTTC. Amino acid sequence: CSGQLPGTINEQFF.

The V call is TRBV7-2, the J call TRBJ2-5; 13 positions agree with TRBD2. Losses at the gene ends were 3 bases for V and 13 bases for J; bases not matched to a gene: 2. In germline, CDR1 is SGHTA, CDR2 FQGNSA. The CDR3 is 12 residues long. The DNA of the CDR3 is TGTGCCAGCAGCTTCGGACTAGCGGGGGCGTACTTC. Protein: CASSFGLAGAYF.

The chain uses TRBV5-8 and TRBJ2-3, with a tentative D call TRBD1 (6 bases). The germline gives CDR1 SGHTS, CDR2 YDEGEE. This CDR3 is built from 13 residues. The ends were cut back, 2 bases at V and 5 bases at J, with 9 bases in the middle. CDR3 nucleotides: TGTGCCAGCAGCTTCAGGGGTGGAGATACGCAGTATTTT. It codes for CASSFRGGDTQYF.

This sequence joins TRBV12-3 or TRBV12-4 and TRBJ2-3; TRBD2 matches at 15 bases. The CDR3 is 17 residues long. The trim removed 8 bases at V and 6 bases at J, leaving 12 bases unmatched. As DNA, the CDR3 is TGTGCCAGCGGTTCCCGGACTAGCGGGGGGGGTCCGGATACGCAGTATTTT. Protein product: CASGSRTSGGGPDTQYF.

The sample holds a few counts of this clonotype. The V call is TRBV9, the J call TRBJ2-1; no reliable D call. V was cut by 0 bases and J by 12 bases, with 13 bases left in between. This CDR3 region has 13 residues. CDR1 is SGDLS and CDR2 is YYNGEE in the germline V gene. In DNA form, the CDR3 reads TGTGCCAGCAGCGTAGAGGCTAGTCTTGGGCAGTTCTTC. Protein: CASSVEASLGQFF.

This chain connects TRBV7-2 to TRBJ2-1; 11 bases are shared with TRBD2. CDR1 is SGHTA and CDR2 is FQGNSA in the germline V gene. The V and J ends lost 5 bases and 7 bases, in that order; junction bases with no gene match: 7. CDR3 length equals 15 residues. The CDR3 is CASSPGGLAVNEQFF. CDR3 sequence (DNA): TGTGCCAGCAGCCCAGGGGGACTAGCGGTTAATGAGCAGTTCTTC.

This clonotype was detected only a few times. The rearrangement joins TRBV7-2 to TRBJ2-7; 8 positions agree with TRBD1. Unmatched junction bases numbered 7, after V lost 5 bases and J lost 7 bases. From germline, CDR1 is SGHTA and CDR2 FQGNSA. CDR3 length equals 13 residues. This CDR3 is CASSIPHRGEQYF. The CDR3 DNA reads TGTGCCAGCAGCATCCCTCACAGGGGGGAGCAGTACTTC.

The J gene is TRBJ2-5, the V gene TRBV10-3; perhaps D is TRBD1 or TRBD2 (6 bases each). Germline values: CDR1 ENHRY, CDR2 SYGVKD. Trimming took off 2 bases at V and 1 base at J, with 8 bases between the two ends. This CDR3 has 14 amino acids. The CDR3 here is CAISEGGLQETQYF. CDR3 nucleotide sequence: TGTGCCATCAGTGAGGGGGGGCTCCAAGAGACCCAGTACTTC.

The chain is built from TRBV6-5 and TRBJ2-2, with TRBD2 as a possible D gene (5 bases). There are 15 residues in the CDR3. V was clipped by 6 bases and J by 2 bases, with 13 bases between them. Germline CDR1 MNHEY, CDR2 SVGAGI. CDR3 residues: CASRPGLVNTGELFF. The CDR3 DNA is TGTGCCAGCAGGCCCGGACTTGTAAACACCGGGGAGCTGTTTTTT.

This clonotype came up many times. The chain has TRBV29-1 and TRBJ2-1; a possible D gene is TRBD2 (5 bases). Per germline, CDR1 SQVTM and CDR2 ANQGSEA. There are 12 residues in the CDR3. With 3 bases removed from V and 8 bases from J, the gap between germline ends came to 11 bases. The CDR3 is CSVDSGFDEQFF. Written as DNA, the CDR3 is TGCAGCGTTGATTCGGGGTTCGATGAGCAGTTCTTC.